The 8 T cell receptor beta chains below were found in one sample sequenced in a study of shared clonotypes between healthy human individuals. Here immunoSEQ multiplex PCR was the method, and the copy in TCRdb shows in-frame clones only, minus some. Of roughly 1,000,000 clones in the sample, about four fifths were seen once. Sequences were obtained from memory CD4+ T cells from PBMCs. Subset described: CD45RA-negative fraction. All receptors come from a man aged 18 to 35 in good health. Some clones in this sample may be carry-over from other donors' samples.

This chain joins TRBV30 and TRBJ1-5, with TRBD1 matching over 10 bases. The CDR3 runs 15 residues. V lost 2 bases, J lost 6 bases, and 7 bases stayed unmatched. Germline values: CDR1 GTSNPN, CDR2 SVGIG (reference sequence). In DNA form, the CDR3 reads TGTGCCTGGAGTTTACGGACAGGGGGTAGTCAGCCCCAGCATTTT. Amino acids: CAWSLRTGGSQPQHF.

Comment on this clone: At the DNA level, this CDR3 is encoded by other sequences in the same sample as well. The rearrangement joins TRBV7-7 to TRBJ2-2; TRBD2 is a possible D gene (5 bases). V lost 3 bases to trimming and J lost 6 bases, with 8 bases between them. The germline gives CDR1 SSHAT, CDR2 FNYEAQ (reference sequence). The CDR3 has 13 amino acids. The CDR3 DNA follows: TGTGCCAGCAGCTTGATGGAGGCCGGGGAGCTGTTTTTT. The encoded protein is CASSLMEAGELFF. Full variable domain (rest looked up from reference TRBV7-7 and TRBJ2-2): GAGVSQSPRYKVTKRGQDVTLRCDPISSHATLYWYQQALGQGPEFLTYFNYEAQPDKSGLPSDRFSAERPEGSISTLTIQRTEQRDSAMYRCASSLMEAGELFFGEGSRLTVL.

The chain carries TRBV11-2 and TRBJ2-7; the D call may be TRBD1 or TRBD2 (5 bases each). From germline, CDR1 is SGHAT and CDR2 FQNNGV. The CDR3 spans 13 residues. V shed 5 bases and J shed 7 bases, with 15 bases lying between them. The CDR3: CASSPGTLGEQYF. Written as DNA, the CDR3 is TGTGCCAGCAGCCCGGGGACCCTCGGGGAGCAGTACTTC.

The J gene is TRBJ1-2, the V gene TRBV7-2; D gene uncertain. The CDR3 runs to 13 residues. Per the germline V gene, CDR1 is SGHTA and CDR2 is FQGNSA. Trimming shortened V by 6 bases and J by 6 bases, and 14 bases separated the two germline ends. Here the CDR3 reads CASRQQPANGYTF. Here the CDR3 DNA reads TGTGCCAGCAGACAACAGCCAGCCAATGGCTACACCTTC.

With regard to this clone: It differs at one base from a far larger clone, so likely a read error. In the same sample, other DNA sequences code for this CDR3. The CDR3 region has the DNA TGTGCCACTCAGGCCTCCTTGCTTCTTCGCGAGCAGTACTTC. Residues: CATQASLLLREQYF. The J gene is TRBJ2-7, the V gene TRBV6-1; D call uncertain. The V end lost 10 bases, the J end lost 6 bases, and 22 bases lay between the germline ends. This CDR3 has 14 amino acids. Germline loops: CDR1 MNHNS, CDR2 SASEGT.

The chain is built from TRBV10-3 and TRBJ2-3, with D tentatively TRBD1 (6 bases). Trimming cost V 6 bases and J 3 bases, with 10 bases left between them. The CDR3 loop spans 13 amino acids. Germline V lookup: CDR1 ENHRY, CDR2 SYGVKD. The chain's CDR3 is CAIRLTGTDTQYF. CDR3 nucleotides: TGTGCCATCAGATTAACAGGGACAGATACGCAGTATTTT.

The genes are TRBV7-3 and TRBJ2-5, with D unresolved. V gave up 5 bases and J gave up 2 bases, with 9 bases separating them. CDR1 SGHTA and CDR2 FQGTGA come from the germline V gene. The CDR3 contains 13 residues. This CDR3 is CASSPWAQETQYF. CDR3 nucleotide sequence: TGTGCCAGCAGCCCCTGGGCGCAAGAGACCCAGTACTTC.

The chain carries TRBV5-1 and TRBJ2-7; 8 bases map to TRBD2. The J segment lost 3 bases and the V segment lost 5 bases, leaving 7 bases of the junction unmatched. The CDR3 sequence is 14 residues long. Germline-derived CDR1 and CDR2 are SGHRS and YFSETQ. The CDR3: CASSISGGGYEQYF. CDR3 DNA sequence: TGCGCCAGCAGTATCAGCGGGGGCGGCTACGAGCAGTACTTC.